Below are 14 T cell receptor beta chains sequenced from a single sample in a study of early T cells in non-severe SARS-CoV-2 infection. TCRdb re-called the 5' RACE reads through MiXCR, storing one row per CDR3 protein. The data show roughly 67,000 distinct CDR3 sequences, 9% to 15% seen once. Sequenced: whole blood. The receptors derive from an adult who was a healthcare worker with PCR-confirmed SARS-CoV-2 infection or an uninfected control (not recorded which).

This clonotype appeared many times. The V gene is TRBV7-2, the J gene TRBJ2-5; tentatively, D is TRBD2 (5 bases). Germline lookup yields CDR1 SGHTA and CDR2 FQGNSA. The CDR3 loop spans 17 amino acids. Trimming stripped 5 bases from V and 7 bases from J, with 26 bases between. The CDR3 sequence is CASSPSGRDSMTRTQYF. The CDR3, as DNA: TGTGCCAGCAGCCCAAGTGGCCGGGATTCTATGACCCGGACCCAGTACTTC. The full variable domain, with the rest looked up from reference TRBV7-2 and TRBJ2-5, is GAGVSQSPSNKVTEKGKDVELRCDPISGHTALYWYRQSLGQGLEFLIYFQGNSAPDKSGLPSDRFSAERTGGSVSTLTIQRTQQEDSAVYLCASSPSGRDSMTRTQYFGPGTRLLVL.

In this sample, this clonotype turned up a few times. The V gene is TRBV6-1, the J gene TRBJ1-2; unclear D gene. Trimming removed 3 bases from V and 7 bases from J, with 18 bases in between. Germline CDR1 reads MNHNS; CDR2 reads SASEGT. CDR3 size: 15 residues. The chain's CDR3 is CASSDPVPGGSGYTF. CDR3 coding DNA: TGTGCCAGCAGTGACCCCGTGCCTGGCGGGAGTGGCTACACCTTC.

This clonotype was seen a handful of times. V and J are TRBV7-9 and TRBJ2-3; D not resolved. The CDR3 has 12 residues. Germline V CDR1 and CDR2: SEHNR, FQNEAQ (reference sequence). V was clipped by 6 bases and J by 0 bases, with 4 bases between them. CDR3 in DNA: TGTGCCAGCAGGCCGAGCACAGATACGCAGTATTTT. Translation gives CASRPSTDTQYF.

This clonotype showed up many times. The chain joins TRBV15 to TRBJ1-2; no firm D call. There are 14 residues in the CDR3. Germline-derived CDR1 and CDR2 are LNHNV and YYDKDF (reference sequence). V dropped 0 bases and J dropped 5 bases, with 10 bases sitting between them. As DNA, the CDR3 is TGTGCCACCAGCAGAGATCCATCACAGTATGGCTACACCTTC. Encoded protein: CATSRDPSQYGYTF.

This clonotype was observed a few times. The gene calls are TRBV19 and TRBJ2-1, with 12 bases that match TRBD2. CDR1 and CDR2 from the germline V gene are LNHDA and SQIVND (reference sequence). This CDR3 is 18 amino acids long. With 5 bases clipped from V and 5 bases from J, the junction kept 13 bases outside the gene matches. The CDR3 DNA reads as TGTGCCAGTAGTCAACTAGCGGGGGGCCTTCGTTGGGACAATGAGCAGTTCTTC. Residues: CASSQLAGGLRWDNEQFF.

The chain couples TRBV5-6 to TRBJ2-3; the match to TRBD2 covers 7 bases. The CDR3 totals 15 residues. V gave up 3 bases and J gave up 2 bases; unmatched junction bases: 6. Germline V gives CDR1 SGHDT, CDR2 YYEEEE. The CDR3 region is CASSWGGRATDTQYF. Written as DNA, the CDR3 is TGTGCCAGCAGCTGGGGAGGGAGGGCCACAGATACGCAGTATTTT.

Only a few counts were recorded for this clonotype. J is TRBJ2-3 and V is TRBV10-3, with TRBD2 matching over 9 bases. This CDR3 contains 18 residues. After removal of 0 bases from V and 4 bases from J, the junction contained 11 bases not matched to a gene. Germline V gene sequence: CDR1 ENHRY, CDR2 SYGVKD. CDR3 nucleotides: TGTGCCATCAGTGAGTCTCGCCTAGCGGGGTCCATAGCAGATACGCAGTATTTT. It codes for CAISESRLAGSIADTQYF.

The CDR3 loop is CASSLKAGTEAFF. The CDR3 DNA follows: TGTGCCAGCAGCTTGAAAGCAGGCACTGAAGCTTTCTTT. V gene TRBV5-6 combines with J gene TRBJ1-1; the D is unclear. V was pared by 1 base and J by 4 bases, with 8 bases between. Germline loops: CDR1 SGHDT, CDR2 YYEEEE. The CDR3 loop spans 13 amino acids.

Of note for this clonotype: Mismatch with germline at one junction end may stem from a read error. V and J are TRBV6-6 and TRBJ2-3; TRBD1 agrees at 8 bases. This CDR3 region has 14 residues. Germline V CDR1 and CDR2: MNHNY, SVGAGI (reference sequence). CDR3 residues: CASSYDRGTETQYF. The DNA of the CDR3 is TGTGCCAGCAGCTACGACAGGGGCACAGAAACGCAGTATTTT.

This clonotype has just a few counts. This chain connects TRBV5-1 to TRBJ2-5; 11 nucleotides align to TRBD2. In germline, CDR1 is SGHRS, CDR2 YFSETQ. V was clipped by 5 bases and J by 1 base; unmatched bases: 7. CDR3 length equals 16 residues. For the CDR3, the DNA is TGCGCCAGCAGAAGGGCTAGCGGGGGGCCCCAAGAGACCCAGTACTTC. This gives the protein CASRRASGGPQETQYF.

This clonotype was counted only a few times. CDR3 sequence reads: CASTVAQGGNQPQHF. CDR3 sequence (DNA): TGTGCCAGCACCGTGGCGCAGGGCGGCAATCAGCCCCAGCATTTT. V is TRBV6-6 and J is TRBJ1-5, with a possible D match to TRBD1 (5 bases). The CDR3 has 15 residues. Per germline, CDR1 MNHNY and CDR2 SVGAGI (reference sequence). Trimming took 7 bases from V and 2 from J, leaving 15 bases between them.

This clonotype was observed at least ten times. V is TRBV11-2 and J is TRBJ1-1, with D uncertain. Trimming stripped 3 bases from V and 4 bases from J, with 9 bases between. Per the germline V gene, CDR1 is SGHAT and CDR2 is FQNNGV. This CDR3 is built from 13 residues. The CDR3, as DNA: TGTGCCAGCAGCTTCTCTTGGGGCACTGAAGCTTTCTTT. This encodes CASSFSWGTEAFF.

The chain couples TRBV6-2 or TRBV6-3 to TRBJ2-5; 7 positions agree with TRBD2. The CDR3 totals 14 residues. V trimming: 4 bases; J trimming: 4 bases; junction bases outside the gene matches: 6. Germline assignment: CDR1 MNHEY and CDR2 SVGEGT. The CDR3 spells CASSSRLASETQYF. The CDR3 nucleotides are TGTGCCAGCAGTTCAAGACTAGCATCAGAGACCCAGTACTTC.

The J gene is TRBJ2-3, the V gene TRBV20-1, with 9 bases fitting TRBD2. V was pared by 5 bases and J by 0 bases, with 18 bases of the junction left unmatched. Germline loops: CDR1 DFQATT, CDR2 SNEGSKA (reference sequence). There are 19 residues in the CDR3. The CDR3 DNA sequence: TGCAGTGCTCCCGCGTACAGGCGGGGGGGTTGGTCTAGCACAGATACGCAGTATTTT. Translation gives CSAPAYRRGGWSSTDTQYF.